The clone carrying this T cell receptor (beta chain) occurred a few times. Its specificity is not known. Unfractionated whole blood yielded total RNA. The library tagged individual cDNA molecules with unique molecular identifiers. In the original workflow: Samples had a median of around 94,000 TCRs, ranging about 20,000 to 700,000. TCRdb ran MiXCR on the 5' RACE reads and lists one entry per CDR3 protein. These V and J calls rely on TCRdb rather than the paper's analysis. The table includes around 82,000 distinct CDR3 sequences, under 10% detected once. This sample was included in a study of human T cells and chemical hapten exposure. Findings and limits, study-wide: Among TCRs, those above 1 in 1000 frequency were unaffected by DPC sensitization.

The V gene end was trimmed by 0 bases and the J gene end by 4 bases; junction bases not matched to a gene: 8. CDR3 length: 16 amino acids. The germline V gene encodes CDR1 SGHNT and CDR2 YYREEE (reference sequence). This clonotype was sampled from a male donor in good health. The chain uses TRBV5-4 and TRBJ2-3; TRBD1 matches at 7 bases. The CDR3 reads CASSLDQGGVPDTQYF. The CDR3 nucleotides read TGTGCCAGCAGCTTGGACCAAGGGGGCGTCCCAGATACGCAGTATTTT.